This T cell receptor delta chain was profiled in a study of Vδ1+ human thymocytes. Comment on this clone: The antigen is undetermined.

RNA was extracted from the cells and then reverse transcribed. Pooled V-gene forward primers with one constant-region reverse primer generated the CDR3 amplicons by multiplex PCR. TCRdb used CATT to re-call clones from the multiplex PCR reads. The data show some 25,000 delta-chain clones, under 8% seen once. The CDR3 is 19 residues long. From germline, CDR1 is TSWWSYY and CDR2 QGS. The J segment lost 2 bases and the V segment lost 3 bases, leaving 14 bases of the junction unmatched. Thymocytes were sorted as CD3+ TCRVdelta1+ TCRVdelta2- after alphabeta T cell depletion. Findings and caveats of the study: Thymic TRG and TRD repertoires appeared highly polyclonal, with Gaussian CDR3 length distributions. Despite high sort purity, roughly a fifth of thymic T cell receptor delta sequences were Vdelta2.

This receptor was taken from a girl under three years old who had congenital heart surgery. The sample consisted of Vdelta1+ gamma-delta thymocytes from the thymus. Sample subset: FACS-sorted CD3+ TCRalphabeta- TCRVdelta1+ TCRVdelta2- thymocytes. The chain recombines TRDV1 with TRDJ1; 11 bases map to TRDD3. CDR3 sequence (DNA): TGTGCTCTTGGGGATCGGACCTCGTGGGGGATACGCCGTACCGATAAACTCATCTTT. Translation: CALGDRTSWGIRRTDKLIF.